One and the same sample provided the 11 T cell receptor beta chains below, sequenced in a study of graft-versus-host responses after intestinal transplantation. Sequencing was performed with immunoSEQ multiplex PCR; in TCRdb, only in-frame clones are kept and a portion is missing. The table has more than 65,000 clones, around 90% seen once. Antigens for these TCRs are unknown. The sequences come from unstimulated CD8+ T cells sorted from spleen or lymph node cells, collected before transplant. The receptors derive from a human donor who was the organ donor for an intestinal transplant.

The chain uses TRBV29-1 and TRBJ1-1; 7 bases line up with TRBD1. The germline gives CDR1 SQVTM, CDR2 ANQGSEA. The ends lost 3 bases at V and 0 bases at J; junction bases unmatched: 10. The CDR3 is made up of 16 amino acids. The CDR3 DNA follows: TGCAGCGTTGATAGCGGGAGACAGGGTTTGAACACTGAAGCTTTCTTT. Protein sequence: CSVDSGRQGLNTEAFF.

This rearrangement joins TRBV2 to TRBJ2-7; TRBD1 agrees at 8 bases. Germline CDR1 is SNHLY and CDR2 is FYNNEI. The CDR3 extends over 12 amino acids. The V gene end was trimmed by 11 bases and the J gene end by 2 bases; junction bases not matched to a gene: 5. CDR3 DNA sequence: TGTGCCCTACAGGGGGGAACCTACGAGCAGTACTTC. Residues: CALQGGTYEQYF. Combining the CDR3 with reference TRBV2 and TRBJ2-7 gives the whole variable domain EPEVTQTPSHQVTQMGQEVILRCVPISNHLYFYWYRQILGQKVEFLVSFYNNEISEKSEIFDDQFSVERPDGSNFTLKIRSTKLEDSAMYFCALQGGTYEQYFGPGTRLTVT.

In regard to this clone: Its ends do not fully match the called genes, so a read error is possible. The CDR3 DNA sequence: TGTGCTAGCAGCCGCTTGGGGCTAGCGGGGGGTTTTGAGCAGTTCTTC. Translating it yields CASSRLGLAGGFEQFF. The chain is built from TRBV7-7 and TRBJ2-1, with 11 bases identical to TRBD2. This CDR3 is 16 amino acids long. Looked up from germline, CDR1 is SSHAT and CDR2 is FNYEAQ (reference sequence).

This clone appeared a single time. This chain connects TRBV5-6 to TRBJ2-5; 9 positions agree with TRBD2. The V segment lost 5 bases and the J segment 0 bases; nucleotides outside the gene matches: 11. The CDR3 is 17 amino acids. Germline V gives CDR1 SGHDT, CDR2 YYEEEE. The CDR3 protein is CASSRQGSGGYQETQYF. The CDR3 region has the DNA TGTGCCAGCAGTCGACAAGGGAGCGGGGGGTACCAAGAGACCCAGTACTTC.

As concerns this clone: A read error may account for a junction end that differs from germline. In DNA, the CDR3 is TGCGCCAGCGGCCAGGCGACGACAATGTCTGGAAACACCATATATTTT. It is translated as CASGQATTMSGNTIYF. The J gene is TRBJ1-3, the V gene TRBV4-1; the D is unclear. The CDR3 runs to 16 residues. Germline V CDR1 and CDR2: MGHRA, YSYEKL.

This clone showed up just once. The chain recombines TRBV6-1 with TRBJ2-7; D perhaps matches TRBD2 (6 bases). Germline CDR1 is MNHNS and CDR2 is SASEGT. V was clipped by 8 bases and J by 1 base, with 18 bases between them. This CDR3 contains 15 residues. The CDR3 sequence is CASGGWWSGSYEQYF. The CDR3 DNA reads as TGTGCCAGCGGGGGGTGGTGGAGCGGGTCCTACGAGCAGTACTTC.

The chain carries TRBV2 and TRBJ2-1; 12 bases map to TRBD2. Germline loops: CDR1 SNHLY, CDR2 FYNNEI. The CDR3 sequence is 13 residues long. Trimming cost V 6 bases and J 8 bases; bases outside gene matches: 2. The CDR3 reads CASRGLAGDEQFF. CDR3 DNA sequence: TGTGCCAGCAGGGGACTAGCGGGTGATGAGCAGTTCTTC.

This chain connects TRBV9 to TRBJ1-2; possibly TRBD1 for D (5 bases). From germline, CDR1 is SGDLS and CDR2 YYNGEE. CDR3 length: 13 amino acids. V lost 7 bases to trimming and J lost 7 bases, with 17 bases between them. In DNA form, the CDR3 reads TGTGCCAGCGCGCCTAACTCAGGGTTTGGCTACACCTTC. Translated: CASAPNSGFGYTF.

V and J are TRBV7-9 and TRBJ2-7, with D perhaps matching TRBD1 (6 bases). This CDR3 is built from 12 residues. Germline CDR1 SEHNR, CDR2 FQNEAQ (reference sequence). V gave up 4 bases and J gave up 4 bases, with 8 bases separating them. CDR3 in amino acids: CASSSGHYEQYF. CDR3 bases: TGTGCCAGCAGCTCGGGACATTACGAGCAGTACTTC.

The chain is built from TRBV2 and TRBJ1-2; 7 nucleotides match TRBD1. CDR3 length equals 13 residues. The V segment lost 10 bases and the J segment 6 bases; nucleotides outside the gene matches: 11. In germline, CDR1 is SNHLY, CDR2 FYNNEI. Written as DNA, the CDR3 is TGTGCCACACCTCCCTCCAGGGGGGATGGCTACACCTTC. Protein sequence: CATPPSRGDGYTF.

The chain links TRBV4-3 to TRBJ1-1, with TRBD1 matching 7 bases. CDR1 LGHNA and CDR2 YSLEER come from the germline V gene. The length of the CDR3 is 13 residues. The V gene end was trimmed by 1 base and the J gene end by 6 bases; junction bases not matched to a gene: 2. The CDR3 DNA is TGCGCCAGCAGCCAAGGACAGGGCTCTGAAGCTTTCTTT. It specifies CASSQGQGSEAFF.